Below, 5 T cell receptor beta chains from the same sample are listed, as sequenced in a study of blood T cell repertoires in COVID-19 (dated by TCRdb to about 2020). The protocol used for the library was the immunoSEQ multiplex PCR assay. In TCRdb, the immuneACCESS table is reduced to in-frame sequences with V and J assigned. These tables do not hold every clone; where another copy was compared, an unresolved V gene accounts for under half, and the others remain unexplained. In this sample the table shows under 350,000 clones, 85% to 90% of which occur a single time. Approximately 4.6% of the sample is in the top ten clones. Sequenced: peripheral blood. Receptors were obtained from a man aged 35-49 years with acute or convalescent COVID-19.

CDR3: CAISEAAGGLTSGANVLTF. In DNA form, the CDR3 reads TGTGCCATCAGTGAAGCGGCAGGCGGTCTAACAAGCGGGGCCAACGTCCTGACTTTC. The chain has TRBV10-3 and TRBJ2-6; TRBD2 might be the D (5 bases). Trimming stripped 3 bases from V and 4 bases from J, with 22 bases between. The germline gives CDR1 ENHRY, CDR2 SYGVKD. The CDR3 totals 19 residues.

A note on this clone: This CDR3 is also generated by other DNA sequences in the sample. The chain carries TRBV5-1 and TRBJ2-1, with 9 bases fitting TRBD2. CDR1 and CDR2 (germline): SGHRS, YFSETQ. There are 16 residues in the CDR3. J gave up 0 bases and V 2 bases, and 3 bases lay outside the gene matches. CDR3 amino acids: CASSFNSGGSYNEQFF. CDR3 DNA sequence: TGCGCCAGCAGCTTTAATAGCGGGGGCTCCTACAATGAGCAGTTCTTC.

A single count supports this clone. This sequence joins TRBV24-1 and TRBJ1-5; 8 bases map to TRBD1. Germline-derived CDR1 and CDR2 are KGHDR and SFDVKD. The CDR3 totals 18 residues. The ends lost 3 bases at V and 1 base at J; junction bases unmatched: 10. The CDR3 spells CATSDAGGAGWSNQPQHF. CDR3 in DNA: TGTGCCACCAGTGATGCAGGGGGCGCGGGTTGGAGCAATCAGCCCCAGCATTTT.

The chain employs TRBV7-6 and TRBJ1-2, with TRBD1 identical over 7 bases. CDR1 and CDR2 (germline): SGHVS, FNYEAQ. Germline trimming cut 5 bases from V and 0 bases from J; bases unmatched to any gene: 12. There are 17 residues in the CDR3. This chain's CDR3 is CASSPLNRGEANYGYTF. As DNA, the CDR3 is TGTGCCAGCAGCCCACTCAACAGGGGTGAAGCTAACTATGGCTACACCTTC.

For the CDR3, the DNA is TGCGCCAGCAGCCCCACCGGGACAGATTATGGCTACACCTTC. Its protein is CASSPTGTDYGYTF. The V call is TRBV5-1, the J call TRBJ1-2; 7 bases are a match to TRBD1. CDR3 length: 14 amino acids. V was pared by 4 bases and J by 5 bases, with 8 bases of the junction left unmatched. The germline V gene has CDR1 SGHRS and CDR2 YFSETQ. Full variable domain (remainder filled in from reference TRBV5-1 and TRBJ1-2): KAGVTQTPRYLIKTRGQQVTLSCSPISGHRSVSWYQQTPGQGLQFLFEYFSETQRNKGNFPGRFSGRQFSNSRSEMNVSTLELGDSALYLCASSPTGTDYGYTFGSGTRLTVV.